One TCR beta chain is described in this entry. CDR3 length: 15 amino acids. V gave up 7 bases and J gave up 5 bases; unmatched junction bases: 7. The germline V gene encodes CDR1 LNHDA and CDR2 SQIVND (reference sequence). This specimen comes from a study of control samples from healthy donors and cancer patients. Sequenced by immunoSEQ multiplex PCR; TCRdb stores in-frame clones only, minus some. In the table there are about 44,000 clones, about 87% of which are singletons. The chain carries TRBV19 and TRBJ2-2; 10 positions agree with TRBD2. The material sequenced was PBMCs. This receptor was identified in an older woman with lung cancer. The CDR3 sequence: CASIRYSGRTGELFF. The CDR3 DNA sequence: TGTGCCAGTATTAGGTATAGCGGGAGGACCGGGGAGCTGTTTTTT.